The 32 T cell receptor beta chains below come from one sample, sequenced in a study of OX40 agonist ivuxolimab in advanced cancers. Sequenced by immunoSEQ multiplex PCR; TCRdb stores in-frame clones only, minus some. The sample carries approximately 69,000 clones, 85% to 90% recorded once. Sequenced here: CD4+ or CD8+ T cells sorted from blood, sampled in a trial of the OX40 agonist ivuxolimab. These receptors were taken from an adult with an advanced solid tumor such as melanoma, head and neck, liver or kidney cancer.

This chain connects TRBV5-1 to TRBJ2-2; 8 bases match TRBD1. Germline V CDR1 and CDR2: SGHRS, YFSETQ. V trimming: 4 bases; J trimming: 4 bases; junction bases outside the gene matches: 3. This CDR3 spans 14 amino acids. The CDR3 coding sequence is TGCGCCAGCAGCGCAGGACAGGGCACCGGGGAGCTGTTTTTT. It specifies CASSAGQGTGELFF. Together with reference TRBV5-1 and TRBJ2-2, the CDR3 gives the full variable domain: KAGVTQTPRYLIKTRGQQVTLSCSPISGHRSVSWYQQTPGQGLQFLFEYFSETQRNKGNFPGRFSGRQFSNSRSEMNVSTLELGDSALYLCASSAGQGTGELFFGEGSRLTVL.

This chain joins TRBV7-8 and TRBJ2-3; 8 positions match TRBD2. V shed 1 base and J 4 bases; nucleotides not matched to a gene: 13. Germline CDR1 and CDR2: SGHVS and FQNEAQ. The CDR3 spans 18 residues. This CDR3 is CASSLGLLGREESDTQYF. The CDR3 region has the DNA TGTGCCAGCAGCTTAGGTCTACTGGGGCGGGAGGAGTCAGATACGCAGTATTTT.

V gene TRBV6-5 combines with J gene TRBJ1-6; D not resolved. The germline V gene encodes CDR1 MNHEY and CDR2 SVGAGI. Deletions cut 1 base from V and 9 bases from J, with 16 bases between. The CDR3 has 16 amino acids. CDR3 sequence: CASSYYARGVGSPLHF. CDR3 nucleotide sequence: TGTGCCAGCAGTTACTACGCCCGAGGCGTAGGTTCACCCCTCCACTTT.

V and J are TRBV2 and TRBJ2-7; tentative D call: TRBD2 (6 bases). The ends were cut back, 3 bases at V and 0 bases at J, with 9 bases in the middle. CDR3 length equals 14 residues. The V gene's germline CDR1 is SNHLY and CDR2 FYNNEI. The CDR3 nucleotides read TGTGCCAGCAGTGAGTTAGCGGTCTCCTACGAGCAGTACTTC. This encodes CASSELAVSYEQYF. Full variable domain (rest looked up from reference TRBV2 and TRBJ2-7): EPEVTQTPSHQVTQMGQEVILRCVPISNHLYFYWYRQILGQKVEFLVSFYNNEISEKSEIFDDQFSVERPDGSNFTLKIRSTKLEDSAMYFCASSELAVSYEQYFGPGTRLTVT.

This chain connects TRBV11-2 to TRBJ2-7; 10 positions agree with TRBD1. The CDR3 has 17 residues. Trimming removed 3 bases from V and 3 bases from J; junction bases left unmatched: 11. In germline, CDR1 is SGHAT, CDR2 FQNNGV. The CDR3 reads CASSFDTGTGDLYEQYF. CDR3 DNA sequence: TGTGCCAGCAGCTTCGACACGGGGACAGGGGATCTCTACGAGCAGTACTTC.

J is TRBJ1-2 and V is TRBV7-9; D unresolved. The germline CDR1 and CDR2 sequences are SEHNR and FQNEAQ (reference sequence). The CDR3 extends over 14 amino acids. Trimming removed 2 bases from V and 2 bases from J, with 9 bases in between. The CDR3 protein is CASSLRGGNYGYTF. CDR3 nucleotides: TGTGCCAGCAGCTTACGGGGTGGGAACTATGGCTACACCTTC.

This chain joins TRBV20-1 and TRBJ2-7, with 7 bases matching TRBD2. The CDR3 is 11 amino acids. The V and J ends lost 4 bases and 9 bases, in that order; junction bases with no gene match: 6. The germline CDR1 and CDR2 sequences are DFQATT and SNEGSKA (reference sequence). CDR3 coding DNA: TGCAGTGCTATGGCGGGAGAAGTGCAGTACTTC. The encoded protein is CSAMAGEVQYF.

This CDR3 is CASSQVRGAGDNEQFF. For the CDR3, the DNA is TGTGCCAGCAGCCAAGTCCGCGGGGCGGGGGACAATGAGCAGTTCTTC. The chain carries TRBV4-2 and TRBJ2-1, with 7 positions matching TRBD2. This CDR3 has 16 amino acids. Germline V gene data show CDR1 as LGHNA and CDR2 as YNFKEQ. V lost 1 base and J lost 5; bases outside the gene matches: 8.

This clone appeared a few times. The rearrangement joins TRBV20-1 to TRBJ1-1, with D uncertain. The V and J ends lost 0 bases and 3 bases respectively, with 2 bases between them. CDR1 is DFQATT and CDR2 is SNEGSKA in the germline V gene (reference sequence). The CDR3 sequence is 11 residues long. CDR3 nucleotide sequence: TGCAGTGCTAGAGACCACACTGAAGCTTTCTTT. Translated, it gives CSARDHTEAFF.

The chain links TRBV5-8 to TRBJ2-3, with 10 bases lining up with TRBD2. Germline assignment: CDR1 SGHTS and CDR2 YDEGEE. The CDR3 sequence is 18 residues long. Trimming took 0 bases from V and 0 from J; bases not matched to a gene: 7. CDR3 region: CASSLASSGSSSTDTQYF. DNA of the CDR3: TGTGCCAGCAGCTTGGCCTCTAGCGGGAGCTCTAGCACAGATACGCAGTATTTT.

This clone was picked up a small number of times. The chain recombines TRBV4-1 with TRBJ2-5; D is unclear. The CDR3 length is 13 residues. With 4 bases removed from V and 2 bases from J, the gap between germline ends came to 8 bases. The germline gives CDR1 MGHRA, CDR2 YSYEKL. Here the CDR3 DNA reads TGCGCCAGCAGCCCCAGTTTTCAAGAGACCCAGTACTTC. Protein product: CASSPSFQETQYF.

The chain recombines TRBV7-9 with TRBJ2-2; D gene ambiguous. Per germline, CDR1 SEHNR and CDR2 FQNEAQ (reference sequence). Trimming stripped 5 bases from V and 3 bases from J, with 13 bases between. This CDR3 comprises 15 residues. CDR3 coding DNA: TGTGCCAGCAGCCTATCGATGATGGACACCGGGGAGCTGTTTTTT. Amino acid sequence: CASSLSMMDTGELFF.

This chain links TRBV5-1 with TRBJ2-2; D uncertain. The germline CDR1 and CDR2 sequences are SGHRS and YFSETQ. Trimming stripped 1 base from V and 5 bases from J, with 6 bases between. This CDR3 is 13 amino acids long. The DNA of the CDR3 is TGCGCCAGCAGCTTGAGTCCTACCGGGGAGCTGTTTTTT. As protein: CASSLSPTGELFF.

The chain recombines TRBV9 with TRBJ1-2; 8 positions agree with TRBD1. Per germline, CDR1 SGDLS and CDR2 YYNGEE. This CDR3 is built from 17 residues. V trimming: 0 bases; J trimming: 1 base; junction bases outside the gene matches: 8. The CDR3 spells CASSVDFRGQNNYGYTF. CDR3 DNA: TGTGCCAGCAGCGTAGATTTCAGGGGGCAAAATAACTATGGCTACACCTTC.

The gene calls are TRBV9 and TRBJ2-5; D is unclear. The V gene lost 4 bases and the J gene lost 0 bases, with 4 bases spanning the gap. The CDR3 spans 12 residues. Germline V gene data show CDR1 as SGDLS and CDR2 as YYNGEE. CDR3 nucleotides: TGTGCCAGCAGCCGAAACCAAGAGACCCAGTACTTC. Its protein is CASSRNQETQYF.

The table lists this clone with a few counts. The J gene is TRBJ2-5, the V gene TRBV19; tentatively, D is TRBD1 or TRBD2 (5 bases each). Trimming removed 10 bases from V and 6 bases from J, with 15 bases in between. The CDR3 sequence is 12 residues long. CDR1 and CDR2 from the germline V gene are LNHDA and SQIVND (reference sequence). DNA of the CDR3: TGTGCCACGGGCGACCCGGGGCAGACCCAGTACTTC. It codes for CATGDPGQTQYF.

This clone was counted a single time. The V and J genes are TRBV29-1 and TRBJ2-5; no definite D call. The CDR3 runs to 12 residues. The V gene's germline CDR1 is SQVTM and CDR2 ANQGSEA. V was cut by 8 bases and J by 5 bases, with 15 bases left in between. In DNA form, the CDR3 reads TGCAGCTCCTACCAGACACCGGAGACCCAGTACTTC. Translating it yields CSSYQTPETQYF.

In its sample, this clone was seen a few times. The rearrangement uses TRBV28 and TRBJ1-6; D gene unclear. Per germline, CDR1 MDHEN and CDR2 SYDVKM. V was cut by 8 bases and J by 0 bases, with 5 bases left in between. The CDR3 runs to 13 residues. The chain's CDR3 is CASLYSYNSPLHF. As DNA, the CDR3 is TGTGCCAGCCTTTACTCCTATAATTCACCCCTCCACTTT.

This clone occurred once. The chain links TRBV6-6 to TRBJ2-1; D perhaps matches TRBD1 (7 bases). Germline CDR1 and CDR2: MNHNY and SVGAGI (reference sequence). V was pared by 5 bases and J by 2 bases, with 13 bases between. The length of the CDR3 is 15 residues. Here the CDR3 reads CASSPQGGPYNEQFF. In nucleotides, the CDR3 is TGTGCCAGCAGTCCGCAGGGGGGCCCCTACAATGAGCAGTTCTTC.

This chain connects TRBV2 to TRBJ2-1, with 9 bases matching TRBD2. The CDR3 runs to 16 residues. Germline CDR1 reads SNHLY; CDR2 reads FYNNEI. V lost 6 bases to trimming and J lost 6 bases; unmatched junction nucleotides: 12. As DNA, the CDR3 is TGTGCCAGCAGCTCCCCCGGAGGCGGGAGGGGCAATGAGCAGTTCTTC. This encodes CASSSPGGGRGNEQFF.

The V gene is TRBV28, the J gene TRBJ2-7, with D perhaps TRBD2 (6 bases). V was trimmed by 5 bases and J by 0 bases, leaving 17 bases between them. The CDR3 contains 16 residues. Germline loops: CDR1 MDHEN, CDR2 SYDVKM. The CDR3 region has the DNA TGTGCCAGCAGTATCTGGGAGGAGGCCGGCTCCTACGAGCAGTACTTC. It yields the protein CASSIWEEAGSYEQYF.

The genes are TRBV10-2 and TRBJ1-4; 10 bases are a match to TRBD1. Per the germline V gene, CDR1 is WSHSY and CDR2 is SAAADI. The CDR3 loop spans 14 amino acids. V trimming: 4 bases; J trimming: 7 bases; junction bases outside the gene matches: 3. The CDR3 loop is CASSGTGGREKLFF. DNA for the CDR3: TGCGCCAGCAGTGGGACAGGGGGGCGTGAAAAACTGTTTTTT.

V usage is TRBV18 and J usage is TRBJ2-2, with a possible D match to TRBD1 (6 bases). Per the germline V gene, CDR1 is KGHSH and CDR2 is LQKENI. The CDR3 is 14 amino acids. The V end lost 3 bases, the J end lost 3 bases, and 8 bases lay between the germline ends. The CDR3 loop reads CASSPRTDTGELFF. The DNA for the CDR3 is TGTGCCAGCTCACCGCGGACAGACACCGGGGAGCTGTTTTTT.

This chain joins TRBV28 and TRBJ2-3; D gene unclear. The germline V gene has CDR1 MDHEN and CDR2 SYDVKM. Trimming took 5 bases from V and 4 from J, leaving 13 bases between them. The CDR3 totals 14 residues. The CDR3 region is CASSLRPTSDTQYF. Written as DNA, the CDR3 is TGTGCCAGCAGTCTACGCCCCACATCAGATACGCAGTATTTT.

The chain carries TRBV18 and TRBJ2-5; tentatively, D is TRBD1 (6 bases). This CDR3 region has 13 residues. The V end lost 6 bases, the J end lost 5 bases, and 13 bases lay between the germline ends. Germline V gives CDR1 KGHSH, CDR2 LQKENI. The CDR3 is CASSTGFGETQYF. In DNA form, the CDR3 reads TGTGCCAGCTCCACAGGGTTTGGGGAGACCCAGTACTTC.

The chain uses TRBV27 and TRBJ2-3; 8 bases are a match to TRBD2. The ends lost 10 bases at V and 3 bases at J; junction bases unmatched: 12. The CDR3 totals 15 residues. Germline lookup yields CDR1 MNHEY and CDR2 SMNVEV (reference sequence). CDR3 bases: TGTGCCACGAAGCGGGGGTTTAGCGTAACAGATACGCAGTATTTT. It yields the protein CATKRGFSVTDTQYF.

The V gene is TRBV7-9, the J gene TRBJ1-1; TRBD1 might be the D (5 bases). V was cut by 5 bases and J by 4 bases, with 11 bases left in between. Germline V gene sequence: CDR1 SEHNR, CDR2 FQNEAQ (reference sequence). CDR3 length: 13 amino acids. The chain's CDR3 is CASSRLGGTEAFF. DNA for the CDR3: TGTGCCAGCAGCAGACTCGGGGGCACTGAAGCTTTCTTT.

The rearrangement joins TRBV19 to TRBJ2-2; 7 nucleotides line up with TRBD1. CDR3 length equals 13 residues. Germline loops: CDR1 LNHDA, CDR2 SQIVND (reference sequence). Germline trimming cut 4 bases from V and 7 bases from J; bases unmatched to any gene: 3. The CDR3 DNA reads TGTGCCAGTAGTAGACAGGGTAACGGGGAGCTGTTTTTT. Translating it yields CASSRQGNGELFF.

The CDR3 DNA follows: TGCGCCAGCAGCACCCTTTTTGGAGGGAATGAGCAGTTCTTC. This sequence encodes CASSTLFGGNEQFF. This rearrangement joins TRBV5-1 to TRBJ2-1; D is perhaps TRBD2 (6 bases). This CDR3 comprises 14 residues. The V gene lost 4 bases and the J gene lost 7 bases, with 15 bases spanning the gap. Germline V gives CDR1 SGHRS, CDR2 YFSETQ. Full variable domain (missing parts from reference TRBV5-1 and TRBJ2-1): KAGVTQTPRYLIKTRGQQVTLSCSPISGHRSVSWYQQTPGQGLQFLFEYFSETQRNKGNFPGRFSGRQFSNSRSEMNVSTLELGDSALYLCASSTLFGGNEQFFGPGTRLTVL.

In its sample, this clone was seen once. The gene calls are TRBV5-4 and TRBJ2-2; 14 nucleotides line up with TRBD2. This CDR3 is 17 amino acids long. V shed 4 bases and J 3 bases; nucleotides not matched to a gene: 5. Germline assignment: CDR1 SGHNT and CDR2 YYREEE (reference sequence). As DNA, the CDR3 is TGTGCCAGCAGCCCGGGACTAGCGGGAGTGGACACCGGGGAGCTGTTTTTT. The encoded protein is CASSPGLAGVDTGELFF.

V gene TRBV18 combines with J gene TRBJ1-4; D remains unclear. Trimming left V 3 bases short and J 14 bases short, with 16 bases between. The CDR3 totals 13 residues. Germline values: CDR1 KGHSH, CDR2 LQKENI. The chain's CDR3 is CASSPGKGDGLFF. Written as DNA, the CDR3 is TGTGCCAGCTCACCCGGGAAGGGTGATGGCCTGTTTTTT.

This chain joins TRBV5-5 and TRBJ1-1; TRBD1 matches 7 bases. Trimming took 0 bases from V and 3 from J; bases not matched to a gene: 11. The V gene's germline CDR1 is SGHKS and CDR2 YYEKEE (reference sequence). The CDR3 runs to 17 residues. The CDR3 DNA is TGTGCCAGCAGCTTGGGCAGGGGAAGGGGGCTTTACACTGAAGCTTTCTTT. Translating it yields CASSLGRGRGLYTEAFF.